This TCR beta chain was profiled in a study of neurological immune-mediated disorders. TCRdb re-called the 5' RACE reads with MiXCR, one entry per CDR3 protein. The sample includes tens of thousands of distinct CDR3 sequences, about 4.2% of them seen just once. The germline gives CDR1 SGHRS, CDR2 YFSETQ. The trim removed 0 bases at V and 4 bases at J, leaving 7 bases unmatched. CDR3 length: 16 amino acids. This clonotype was recorded at least ten times. Specimen: CD4+ T cells from blood. The V call is TRBV5-1, the J call TRBJ1-2; 9 bases are shared with TRBD1. This receptor was obtained from a woman in her 40s with multiple sclerosis. CDR3 protein: CASSLEGTGIVYGYTF. The CDR3 nucleotides read TGCGCCAGCAGCTTGGAGGGGACAGGGATCGTCTATGGCTACACCTTC.